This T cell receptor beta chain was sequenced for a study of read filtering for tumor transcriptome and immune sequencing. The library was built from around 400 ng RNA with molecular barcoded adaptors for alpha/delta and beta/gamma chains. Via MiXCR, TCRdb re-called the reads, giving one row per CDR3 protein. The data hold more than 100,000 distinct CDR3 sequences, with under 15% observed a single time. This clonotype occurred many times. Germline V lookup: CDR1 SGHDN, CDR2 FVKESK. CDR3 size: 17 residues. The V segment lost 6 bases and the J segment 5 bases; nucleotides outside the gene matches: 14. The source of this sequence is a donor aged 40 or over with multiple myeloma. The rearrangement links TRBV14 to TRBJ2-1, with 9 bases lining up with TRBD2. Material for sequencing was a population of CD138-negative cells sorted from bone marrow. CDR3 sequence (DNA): TGTGCCAGCAGACAATCGAGGACGGGACTAGCCCACAATGAGCAGTTCTTC. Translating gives CASRQSRTGLAHNEQFF.